Listed below are T cell receptor beta chains from one sample, sequenced in a study of blood T cell repertoires in COVID-19. The table came from immunoSEQ multiplex PCR; TCRdb's copy has only in-frame clones and leaves some out. The sample holds 15,000 to 20,000 clones, approximately 90% seen once. Sequences were obtained from peripheral blood. The receptors come from a man between 40 and 49 years old with active COVID-19. The CDR3 runs from the conserved cysteine through the conserved F or W. A D gene is named only where the DNA matches it firmly. Where a row states a size, it is once, few, many or the class of an expanded clone; other rows omit it.

abundance	v_gene	d_gene	j_gene	CDR3aa	CDR3nt
.	TRBV5-1	TRBD2	TRBJ2-7	CASSLLAGDYEQYF	TGCGCCAGCAGCTTACTAGCGGGAGACTACGAGCAGTACTTC
.	TRBV4-3	TRBD2	TRBJ2-1	CASSPWTSGRLGYNEQFF	TGCGCCAGCAGCCCCTGGACTAGCGGGAGGCTGGGCTACAATGAGCAGTTCTTC
.	TRBV6-2/TRBV6-3	TRBD2	TRBJ2-1	CASSLGASGSLRNEQFF	TGTGCCAGCAGCCTTGGGGCTAGCGGGAGCCTAAGAAATGAGCAGTTCTTC
.	TRBV27	.	TRBJ1-5	CASSSRGPNEPQHF	TGTGCCAGCAGTTCCAGGGGCCCTAATGAGCCCCAGCATTTT
.	TRBV5-6	.	TRBJ2-7	CASSLYRARDEQYF	TGTGCCAGCAGCTTGTACAGGGCCAGGGACGAGCAGTACTTC
.	TRBV6-2/TRBV6-3	TRBD2	TRBJ2-3	CASSYRPSGSSGDTQYF	TGTGCCAGCAGTTACAGGCCCAGCGGGAGTTCCGGAGATACGCAGTATTTT
.	TRBV27	.	TRBJ2-3	CATGVLDTQYF	TGTGCCACCGGAGTATTAGATACGCAGTATTTT
.	TRBV6-5	.	TRBJ1-5	CASSTDNKLNQPQHF	TGTGCCAGCAGTACAGATAATAAACTCAATCAGCCCCAGCATTTT
.	TRBV30	.	TRBJ2-7	CAWRFGYEQYF	TGTGCCTGGAGGTTCGGCTACGAGCAGTACTTC
.	TRBV19	.	TRBJ1-1	CASSINRGNTEAFF	TGTGCCAGTAGTATCAATCGGGGAAACACTGAAGCTTTCTTT
.	TRBV7-9	.	TRBJ2-7	CASSPGDRPTYEQYF	TGTGCCAGCAGCCCGGGTGACAGACCGACCTACGAGCAGTACTTC
.	TRBV13	.	TRBJ2-7	CASSFIGGSLEQYF	TGTGCCAGCAGCTTTATAGGCGGGTCGCTCGAGCAGTACTTC
.	TRBV30	.	TRBJ1-4	CAWRMVGAGEKLFF	TGTGCCTGGAGAATGGTGGGGGCTGGTGAAAAACTGTTTTTT
.	TRBV18	.	TRBJ1-1	CASSLNARGVTEAFF	TGTGCCAGCTCATTAAACGCCAGAGGCGTCACTGAAGCTTTCTTT
once	TRBV4-1	TRBD1	TRBJ1-2	CASSPPGTGLDYGYTF	TGCGCCAGCAGCCCACCCGGGACAGGGTTGGACTATGGCTACACCTTC
.	TRBV27	TRBD1	TRBJ1-5	CASSPTGGNPQHF	TGTGCCAGCAGCCCGACAGGGGGTAATCCCCAGCATTTT
few	TRBV4-3	TRBD2	TRBJ2-2	CASSQTTPGLAGPDGELFF	TGCGCCAGCAGCCAAACCACACCGGGACTAGCGGGACCTGACGGGGAGCTGTTTTTT
.	TRBV13	TRBD2	TRBJ2-7	CASSLTAGAYEQYF	TGTGCCAGCAGCTTAACAGCGGGGGCTTACGAGCAGTACTTC
.	TRBV6-2/TRBV6-3	TRBD2	TRBJ2-7	CASSSPRENLREQYF	TGTGCCAGCAGTTCTCCGCGGGAGAATCTGAGGGAGCAGTACTTC
.	TRBV9	TRBD2	TRBJ2-5	CASSVGASGSLGETQYF	TGTGCCAGCAGCGTAGGGGCTAGCGGGAGTTTAGGAGAGACCCAGTACTTC
.	TRBV11-2	.	TRBJ2-2	CASSLVRYTGELFF	TGTGCCAGCAGCTTAGTCAGGTACACCGGGGAGCTGTTTTTT
.	TRBV30	.	TRBJ1-2	CAWSVRGGYTF	TGTGCCTGGAGTGTAAGGGGTGGCTACACCTTC
once	TRBV27	.	TRBJ1-5	CASSLGRNQPQHF	TGTGCCAGCAGTTTGGGCAGAAATCAGCCCCAGCATTTT
.	TRBV6-1	.	TRBJ2-5	CASSEFGSGETQYF	TGTGCCAGCAGTGAGTTTGGGAGCGGGGAGACCCAGTACTTC
.	TRBV5-1	TRBD2	TRBJ2-7	CASTHLTSGTYEQYF	TGCGCCAGCACCCACTTGACTAGCGGGACCTACGAGCAGTACTTC
.	TRBV5-3	TRBD1	TRBJ1-1	CARSALKPGQGAWWDTEAFF	TGTGCCAGAAGCGCCCTAAAACCGGGACAGGGGGCGTGGTGGGACACTGAAGCTTTCTTT
once	TRBV20-1	TRBD1	TRBJ1-2	CSATGQPGYTF	TGCAGTGCTACGGGACAGCCCGGGTACACCTTC
.	TRBV30	TRBD2	TRBJ2-7	CAWRRTSGRVYEQYF	TGTGCCTGGAGAAGGACTAGCGGGAGAGTATACGAGCAGTACTTC
.	TRBV10-3	TRBD1	TRBJ2-2	CAISGYRGPSGELFF	TGTGCCATCAGTGGGTACAGGGGGCCGAGCGGGGAGCTGTTTTTT
.	TRBV7-2	.	TRBJ2-3	CASSFVAGFTDTQYF	TGTGCCAGCAGCTTCGTCGCGGGATTCACAGATACGCAGTATTTT
.	TRBV4-1	.	TRBJ2-7	CASSQDHVSSYEQYF	TGCGCCAGCAGCCAAGATCACGTCAGCTCCTACGAGCAGTACTTC
.	TRBV5-8	.	TRBJ2-7	CASSLRAYEQYF	TGTGCCAGCAGCTTGCGTGCCTACGAGCAGTACTTC
.	TRBV27	TRBD1	TRBJ2-5	CASSLDRGRLSETQYF	TGTGCCAGCAGTTTGGACAGGGGAAGATTATCGGAGACCCAGTACTTC
few	TRBV5-1	TRBD2	TRBJ2-5	CASSLTSALQETQYF	TGCGCCAGCAGCTTGACTAGCGCGTTACAAGAGACCCAGTACTTC
.	TRBV21-1	.	TRBJ2-7	CASSCRGPHGQYF	TGTGCCAGCAGCTGCAGAGGGCCCCACGGGCAGTACTTC
once	TRBV3-1/TRBV3-2	.	TRBJ2-3	CASTGAFTDTQYF	TGTGCCAGCACTGGGGCTTTCACAGATACGCAGTATTTT
.	TRBV7-2	.	TRBJ2-7	CASSQQGFTSSSYEQYF	TGTGCCAGCAGTCAACAGGGCTTCACATCCAGCTCCTACGAGCAGTACTTC
.	TRBV9	.	TRBJ2-5	CASSVDPEETQYF	TGTGCCAGCAGCGTAGATCCGGAAGAGACCCAGTACTTC
.	TRBV6-5	TRBD2	TRBJ2-2	CANSCPTSGTGELFF	TGTGCCAACTCCTGCCCGACTAGCGGAACCGGGGAGCTGTTTTTT
.	TRBV28	TRBD2	TRBJ2-1	CASSTPVAGGQFF	TGTGCCAGCAGTACCCCTGTAGCGGGAGGGCAGTTCTTC
.	TRBV15	.	TRBJ1-2	CATSRRDRSYGYTF	TGTGCCACCAGCAGACGCGACAGGTCTTATGGCTACACCTTC
.	TRBV18	.	TRBJ1-2	CASSPPGVTYGYTF	TGTGCCAGCTCACCACCAGGGGTCACCTATGGCTACACCTTC
.	TRBV7-7	TRBD2	TRBJ2-1	CASSLTPAGGNEQFF	TGTGCCAGCAGCTTAACCCCAGCGGGGGGCAATGAGCAGTTCTTC
.	TRBV11-2	TRBD1	TRBJ1-2	CASSPYAGQGPYGYTF	TGTGCCAGCAGCCCATACGCGGGACAGGGTCCGTATGGCTACACCTTC
.	TRBV4-1	TRBD1	TRBJ2-5	CASSHPGQGQETQYF	TGCGCCAGCAGCCATCCGGGACAGGGACAAGAGACCCAGTACTTC
.	TRBV19	.	TRBJ1-2	CASSIGGQNYGYTF	TGTGCCAGTAGCATTGGGGGACAAAACTATGGCTACACCTTC
.	TRBV6-5	.	TRBJ1-5	CASSTGYSNQPQHF	TGTGCCAGCAGTACAGGTTATAGCAATCAGCCCCAGCATTTT
.	TRBV6-2/TRBV6-3	TRBD2	TRBJ2-6	CASSAGTSGTVGVLTF	TGTGCCAGCAGTGCCGGGACTAGCGGGACGGTCGGCGTCCTGACTTTC
.	TRBV7-3	.	TRBJ2-3	CASSPRGLLATDTQYF	TGTGCCAGCAGCCCCCGGGGACTTTTGGCCACAGATACGCAGTATTTT
.	TRBV25-1	TRBD1	TRBJ2-6	CASRAQGTGANVLTF	TGTGCCAGCAGGGCACAGGGGACCGGGGCCAACGTCCTGACTTTC
.	TRBV5-1	TRBD1	TRBJ1-1	CASSLASFNRGRGKDTEAFF	TGCGCCAGCAGCTTGGCTAGCTTTAACAGGGGGCGAGGTAAGGACACTGAAGCTTTCTTT
.	TRBV7-8	.	TRBJ1-1	CASSQPGLKGSEAFF	TGTGCCAGCAGCCAACCGGGACTTAAAGGGTCTGAAGCTTTCTTT
.	TRBV7-9	TRBD1	TRBJ1-1	CASSSTGATEAFF	TGTGCCAGCAGCTCCACAGGGGCCACTGAAGCTTTCTTT
.	TRBV5-4	.	TRBJ2-1	CASSPDFYNEQFF	TGTGCCAGCAGCCCGGACTTTTACAATGAGCAGTTCTTC
medium-sized	TRBV4-2	TRBD2	TRBJ2-2	CASSQEYPAGWTGELFF	TGTGCCAGCAGCCAAGAGTATCCAGCGGGATGGACCGGGGAGCTGTTTTTT